This TCR beta chain was sequenced in a study of blood T cell repertoires in COVID-19. Study as a whole: Italy, Spain and the United States were the sources of the convalescent and acute COVID-19 samples. PBMCs, B-cell-depleted T cells, or T cells provided the cDNA or gDNA that made up the material.

This clone was detected only once. V lost 0 bases and J lost 6, with 8 bases in between. From germline, CDR1 is SGDLS and CDR2 YYNGEE. The CDR3 length is 13 residues. In the source study's methods: From reference gene primer amplification, estimates of nucleated cell counts were derived. Profiled with immunoSEQ multiplex PCR; TCRdb holds only in-frame clones, not every one. V and J calls and clone size are as listed in that table; D and trimming were resolved from the DNA. The table shows some 42,000 clones, with about 77% occurring only once. This receptor was identified in a woman in her seventies with acute or convalescent COVID-19. Sequencing used peripheral blood. The gene calls are TRBV9 and TRBJ2-3, with a possible D match to TRBD2 (6 bases). This CDR3 reads CASSVDGRDTQYF. The CDR3 DNA reads as TGTGCCAGCAGCGTAGATGGGAGGGATACGCAGTATTTT.